This T cell receptor beta chain derives from a study of blood T cell repertoires in COVID-19 (dated by TCRdb to 2020 to 2021). About the study as a whole: The collaborator samples originated in the United States, Italy and Spain and spanned the acute and convalescent phases of COVID-19. A de-identified subject ID, COVID-19 status, age in years and sex were almost always included in the sample metadata. HLA class I and class II types, where available, came from metadata supplied by the sample provider rather than from assay-based typing. The dataset comprised deeply sampled blood TCRbeta repertoires from subjects exposed to, actively infected with, or recovered from COVID-19. Samples were obtained from the ongoing ImmuneRACE study (first 160 participants) and from some 1,300 subjects provided by 6 global collaborators. The prospective study material was composed of cDNA or gDNA derived from T cells, B-cell-depleted T cells, or PBMCs. The repertoires were released in a freely available public database intended as a resource for research on the immune response to SARS-CoV-2.

Participants in the prospective study were aged roughly 18 to 95 years, lived in 20 to 30 United States geographic areas, and enrolled through a virtual design. In the prospective study, cohorts were assigned on the basis of participant-reported clinical history obtained from a screening survey and a study questionnaire. Exposed participants were defined as having been in contact with someone with a PCR-confirmed or clinician-diagnosed COVID-19 case within 2 weeks of study entry. Mobile phlebotomists in the prospective study collected whole blood, serum and a nasopharyngeal or oropharyngeal swab from every participant. Over a roughly 2-month period, participants in the prospective study had the option of providing additional blood draws and questionnaires. Before DNA extraction, blood samples from the prospective study were shipped at room temperature or frozen. Overall results and qualifications from the work: The quantity of clinical and demographic metadata differed by source and by participant and was supplied without curation.

The immunoSEQ Assay, a bias-controlled multiplex PCR, was used to amplify TCRbeta CDR3 regions from genomic DNA. Turning to the authors' computational methods: The number of nucleated cells in each sample was estimated by amplification of reference gene primers within the assay. Sequence reads were collapsed and filtered to measure the absolute abundance of every unique TCRbeta CDR3 rearrangement. Productive Simpson clonality was computed per sample as the square root of Simpson's diversity index over productive rearrangements. In its TCRdb copy, this immuneACCESS table keeps in-frame sequences only and misses some clones. Where compared with another copy, unresolved V genes explain less than half of these, and the others have no known cause. From that table come the V and J calls and clone size; the DNA was used to work out D and trimming. The sample has roughly 200,000 clones on record, 83% of them singletons. The ten largest account for 4.8% of the sample.

This clone was counted between two and nine times. The target of this receptor is not known. The record has no base qualities; no much larger clone is one base away. Material for sequencing was PBMCs or T cells enriched from blood (not recorded which). The sequence derives from a woman between 45 and 60 years old who had been exposed to COVID-19.

The CDR3 corresponds to CASSGAGGRNEQFF. The nucleotides read TGCGCCAGCAGTGGGGCGGGGGGTAGGAATGAGCAGTTCTTC. The sequence links TRBV10-2 to TRBJ2-1, with 8 central nucleotides matching TRBD2. The germline V gene specifies WSHSY as CDR1 and SAAADI as CDR2. Taken from cysteine to phenylalanine, the CDR3 has 14 residues. Here the CDR3 DNA is all that survives: 42 bases in frame from base 1. Trimming accounts for 4 bases at V and 7 bases at J, while the number of junction bases matched to no gene is 6.